Below are 20 T cell receptor beta chains sequenced from a single sample in a study of T cells in Graves' hyperthyroidism and ophthalmopathy. TCR beta CDR3 sequences were amplified from RNA transcripts. The primer set for the first-round RT-PCR of the TCR CDR3 was HTBI. In TCRdb, the multiplex PCR reads were re-called with MiXCR into one record per CDR3 protein. The sample has hundreds of thousands of distinct CDR3 sequences, less than 25% seen once. The sequenced sample was blood. Receptor source: a man in his thirties or forties with Graves' ophthalmopathy.

The gene calls are TRBV3-1 and TRBJ2-5; D is possibly TRBD2 (6 bases). The CDR3 sequence is 16 residues long. V lost 4 bases and J lost 9, with 24 bases in between. Looked up from germline, CDR1 is LGHDT and CDR2 is YNNKEL (reference sequence). The CDR3 DNA sequence: TGTGCCAGCAGCCCAGGGCGTAGGGCGGGAAGTAAGGCCCAGTACTTC. This encodes CASSPGRRAGSKAQYF.

This clonotype was seen a few times. CDR3 DNA: TGTGCCATCAGTGGGGGGGCAGATACGCAGTATTTT. Its translation is CAISGGADTQYF. V is TRBV10-3 and J is TRBJ2-3, with D possibly matching TRBD2 (6 bases). The CDR3 totals 12 residues. CDR1 is ENHRY and CDR2 is SYGVKD in the germline V gene. The V end was cut by 4 bases, the J end by 4 bases, with 6 bases between.

This clonotype was observed a handful of times. The rearrangement uses TRBV7-6 and TRBJ2-1; the match to TRBD1 covers 8 bases. This CDR3 has 17 amino acids. Germline lookup yields CDR1 SGHVS and CDR2 FNYEAQ. V lost 5 bases, J lost 1 base, and 10 bases stayed unmatched. The CDR3 sequence is CASSARLTGVSYNEQFF. The CDR3 nucleotides are TGTGCCAGCAGCGCGCGACTGACAGGGGTGTCCTACAATGAGCAGTTCTTC.

The V gene is TRBV9, the J gene TRBJ2-1; 8 nucleotides match TRBD2. Germline CDR1 and CDR2: SGDLS and YYNGEE. The J segment lost 4 bases and the V segment lost 5 bases, leaving 14 bases of the junction unmatched. This CDR3 region has 17 residues. The CDR3 protein is CASSSQGLVGPYNEQFF. The DNA for the CDR3 is TGTGCCAGCAGTAGTCAGGGACTAGTGGGACCTTACAATGAGCAGTTCTTC.

Regarding this clonotype: A much larger clone lies one base from this, so it may be a read error. This chain's CDR3 is CASSHAGGQGTQYF. Written as DNA, the CDR3 is TGTGCCAGCAGCCACGCAGGGGGTCAAGGGACCCAGTACTTC. The chain has TRBV11-2 and TRBJ2-5; TRBD1 matches at 7 bases. The CDR3 covers 14 residues. From germline, CDR1 is SGHAT and CDR2 FQNNGV.

This clonotype was seen many times. This chain links TRBV28 with TRBJ2-5; a weak D match, TRBD2 (5 bases). The germline gives CDR1 MDHEN, CDR2 SYDVKM. This CDR3 is built from 14 residues. Trimming cost V 5 bases and J 6 bases, with 16 bases left between them. The CDR3 sequence is CASSKPSRGKTQYF. CDR3 in DNA: TGTGCCAGCAGTAAACCCTCCCGAGGGAAGACCCAGTACTTC.

CDR3 residues: CSARDSGQGLNTIYF. The CDR3 coding sequence is TGCAGTGCTAGAGATTCGGGACAGGGGTTAAACACCATATATTTT. The chain recombines TRBV20-1 with TRBJ1-3, with 10 bases fitting TRBD1. The J segment lost 6 bases and the V segment lost 0 bases, leaving 5 bases of the junction unmatched. Germline V gene data show CDR1 as DFQATT and CDR2 as SNEGSKA (reference sequence). The CDR3 consists of 15 residues.

This clonotype was seen a few times. The chain carries TRBV27 and TRBJ2-3; 8 bases map to TRBD1. The V gene end was trimmed by 5 bases and the J gene end by 1 base; junction bases not matched to a gene: 2. The CDR3 extends over 14 amino acids. Germline CDR1 reads MNHEY; CDR2 reads SMNVEV (reference sequence). The CDR3 spells CASSQDRGTDTQYF. CDR3 sequence (DNA): TGTGCCAGCAGTCAGGACAGGGGCACAGATACGCAGTATTTT.

This sequence joins TRBV27 and TRBJ2-3, with D perhaps matching TRBD2 (6 bases). V gave up 4 bases and J gave up 8 bases, with 13 bases separating them. Germline V lookup: CDR1 MNHEY, CDR2 SMNVEV (reference sequence). CDR3 length: 13 amino acids. CDR3 in amino acids: CASSSQPRGTQYF. In nucleotides, the CDR3 is TGTGCCAGCAGTTCCCAGCCGCGGGGTACGCAGTATTTT.

This clonotype appeared many times. The rearrangement links TRBV6-1 to TRBJ2-7, with D unresolved. Trimming removed 4 bases from V and 3 bases from J, with 7 bases in between. The CDR3 is 12 amino acids. Germline CDR1 and CDR2: MNHNS and SASEGT. Here the CDR3 reads CASSVTGYEQYF. The DNA of the CDR3 is TGTGCCAGCAGTGTGACGGGCTACGAGCAGTACTTC.

This chain's CDR3 is CASREGSGDTQYF. As DNA, the CDR3 is TGTGCCAGTCGGGAGGGGTCGGGCGATACGCAGTATTTT. The chain employs TRBV7-2 and TRBJ2-3; 8 nucleotides line up with TRBD2. Trimming at V came to 9 bases and at J to 6 bases, leaving 8 bases not matched to a gene. Looked up from germline, CDR1 is SGHTA and CDR2 is FQGNSA. The length of the CDR3 is 13 residues. Full variable domain (missing parts from reference TRBV7-2 and TRBJ2-3): GAGVSQSPSNKVTEKGKDVELRCDPISGHTALYWYRQSLGQGLEFLIYFQGNSAPDKSGLPSDRFSAERTGGSVSTLTIQRTQQEDSAVYLCASREGSGDTQYFGPGTRLTVL.

This clonotype was detected many times. The chain carries TRBV2 and TRBJ2-5, with 10 nucleotides matching TRBD2. Germline V gene data show CDR1 as SNHLY and CDR2 as FYNNEI. Losses at the gene ends were 5 bases for V and 0 bases for J; bases not matched to a gene: 9. The CDR3 has 17 amino acids. The CDR3 DNA is TGTGCCAGCAGTTACGGCCCGGGACTAGCGAACCAAGAGACCCAGTACTTC. Amino acid sequence: CASSYGPGLANQETQYF. The full variable domain, with the rest looked up from reference TRBV2 and TRBJ2-5, is EPEVTQTPSHQVTQMGQEVILRCVPISNHLYFYWYRQILGQKVEFLVSFYNNEISEKSEIFDDQFSVERPDGSNFTLKIRSTKLEDSAMYFCASSYGPGLANQETQYFGPGTRLLVL.

To note about this clonotype: A read error is possible here, since a much larger clone lies one base away. This CDR3 fails to terminate in the conserved phenylalanine or tryptophan, so it likely reflects a read error. The chain joins TRBV27 to TRBJ1-1; D is possibly TRBD1 (5 bases). This CDR3 is 14 amino acids long. Germline-derived CDR1 and CDR2 are MNHEY and SMNVEV (reference sequence). Trimming shortened V by 8 bases and J by 3 bases, and 16 bases separated the two germline ends. CDR3 nucleotides: TGTGCCAGCGGGATGGGGGGGGAACACACTGAAGCTTTCTCT. Its protein is CASGMGGEHTEAFS.

The rearrangement uses TRBV6-1 and TRBJ1-5; 9 positions agree with TRBD1. Looked up from germline, CDR1 is MNHNS and CDR2 is SASEGT. V gave up 5 bases and J gave up 3 bases; unmatched junction bases: 5. The CDR3 spans 15 residues. CDR3 residues: CASSQQGAINQPQHF. In DNA form, the CDR3 reads TGTGCCAGCAGTCAACAGGGGGCTATCAATCAGCCCCAGCATTTT.

Many counts were recorded for this clonotype. The rearrangement links TRBV7-2 to TRBJ2-2; weak D call: TRBD2 (6 bases). The germline V gene encodes CDR1 SGHTA and CDR2 FQGNSA. The CDR3 contains 14 residues. V shed 5 bases and J shed 6 bases, with 13 bases lying between them. The CDR3 DNA follows: TGTGCCAGCAGCAAGACTAGTATCTCCGGGGAGCTGTTTTTT. This encodes CASSKTSISGELFF.

This clonotype occurred many times. The gene calls are TRBV2 and TRBJ1-1, with D uncertain. Germline V gene sequence: CDR1 SNHLY, CDR2 FYNNEI. The CDR3 has 13 residues. Between the trimmed V and J ends, which lost 5 bases and 4 bases, there was a span of 11 bases. The CDR3 sequence is CASSNKGGTEAFF. CDR3 coding DNA: TGTGCCAGCAGTAATAAAGGTGGCACTGAAGCTTTCTTT.

This clonotype was observed a handful of times. The rearrangement uses TRBV6-2 or TRBV6-3 and TRBJ2-3; TRBD1 aligns across 8 bases. The CDR3 spans 14 residues. Germline V gene data show CDR1 as MNHEY and CDR2 as SVGEGT. Trimming at V came to 5 bases and at J to 3 bases, leaving 4 bases not matched to a gene. As DNA, the CDR3 is TGTGCCAGCAGTCCTTGGACAGGGACAGATACGCAGTATTTT. This translates into CASSPWTGTDTQYF.

In this sample, this clonotype turned up a few times. The chain has TRBV12-3 or TRBV12-4 and TRBJ2-1; 12 bases map to TRBD2. The CDR3 extends over 15 amino acids. The trim removed 6 bases at V and 9 bases at J, leaving 9 bases unmatched. DNA for the CDR3: TGTGCCAGCAGCTTTATCGGACTAGCGGGAAGTGAGCAGTTCTTC. It translates to CASSFIGLAGSEQFF.

CDR3 amino acids: CSASRGVFSGPTDTQYF. For the CDR3, the DNA is TGCAGTGCCTCCCGGGGGGTCTTTAGCGGACCCACAGATACGCAGTATTTT. The rearrangement uses TRBV20-1 and TRBJ2-3, with 7 positions matching TRBD2. Germline V lookup: CDR1 DFQATT, CDR2 SNEGSKA (reference sequence). This CDR3 is built from 17 residues. Germline trimming cut 6 bases from V and 2 bases from J; bases unmatched to any gene: 17.

At least ten counts were recorded for this clonotype. The chain carries TRBV11-2 and TRBJ2-7; 14 nucleotides align to TRBD2. V dropped 8 bases and J dropped 0; count of bases not matched to a gene: 9. The CDR3 spans 17 residues. Germline CDR1 reads SGHAT; CDR2 reads FQNNGV. CDR3 sequence (DNA): TGTGCCAGCGGACCGGGACTAGCGGGAGCGCTCTCCTACGAGCAGTACTTC. It is translated as CASGPGLAGALSYEQYF.